This T cell receptor beta chain was sequenced during a study of cytomegalovirus exposure and HLA in healthy donors (TCRdb year 2017). About the study as a whole: An earlier analysis of 587 of the donors reported over 250 Gb of sequence data and 117 million unique TCR beta sequences obtained from about 180 million T cells. Roughly 320 gigabases of sequencing data and 91 million or so unique TCR sequences made up an early release that covered nearly 650 HLA-typed donors. The genetic ancestry cluster associated with self-reported Caucasian donors included around 76% of the 398 genotyped donors. The study was designed to test whether signatures of past pathogen exposure could be identified by cataloging public T cell receptors. The T cell repertoires of some 700 subjects were profiled by immunosequencing and related to cytomegalovirus serostatus. A separate validation cohort of more than 100 different subjects was used in addition to the approximately 670-subject first cohort. To predict cytomegalovirus infection status, the study brought together high-throughput TCR immunosequencing, statistical association of individual TCRs with disease status, and machine learning. To study patterns of TCR occurrence, a later analysis re-analyzed previously published TCR beta repertoires from 650 to 750 donors and added high-resolution HLA genotyping. Rather than drawing on any new phenotypic data, the later analysis identified candidate immune exposures from TCR beta sequences and the way those sequences occurred across donors. In an earlier analysis of 587 of the donors, high-throughput TCR beta sequencing was used to judge whether each TCR beta V gene segment behaved as functional or pseudogenic. Donor age, sex, ethnicity and CMV serostatus were collected together with the repertoire data. A later genetic analysis took genome-wide SNP genotypes for 398 of the 666 donors and used that subset as a discovery cohort. All discovery cohort repertoires had been generated on a single sequencing platform. Class I and class II HLA loci were covered by the typing at four-digit resolution. Typing coverage varied by locus: about 620-640 donors for A, B, C, DRB1 and DQB1; more than 500 for DQA1; more than 600 for DPA1; 450 to 480 for DPB1. A few DR-DQ haplotypes were treated as single units for association and clustering because of strong linkage in the cohort. Across approximately 400 genotyped donors of the cohort, an average of approximately 200,000 unique TCR beta nucleotide sequences per donor were sequenced, and 15% to 20% of those sequences were non-productive.

In total, 500 to 700 healthy bone marrow donors made up the cohort. Cohort members were all nominally healthy when sampled, although unrecorded immune exposures were likely present. The donor tested CMV seropositive, placing the donor among the approximately 290 seropositive members of the cohort. Every donor gave a peripheral blood sample, and the peripheral blood mononuclear cells from that sample were used for TCR beta sequencing. The Qiagen DNeasy Blood Extraction Kit was used to extract genomic DNA from the blood cell samples. Receptors were amplified or captured by the immunoSEQ multiplex PCR assay. The multiplex PCR relied on a mix of 60 forward primers for TCR Vbeta segments and 13 reverse primers for TCR Jbeta segments. Amplification of the CDR3 region of rearranged TCR beta genes was performed with a multiplex PCR assay on genomic DNA. The Illumina HiSeq System was used to sequence the amplified TCR beta libraries as 87-base-pair reads. On the authors' methods: Across the 700 or so repertoires, a later analysis counted approximately 75 million unique TCR beta chains, around 10 million of which were shared by at least two donors. Raw reads were error-corrected and collapsed into unique sequences by a nearest-neighbor algorithm in which closely related sequences were merged to remove PCR and sequencing errors. V, D and J gene segments were assigned by aligning CDR3 sequences to IMGT reference sequences. For a sequence to be retained, at least a six-nucleotide match to both a V gene segment and a J gene segment was required. A rearrangement counted as productive if the CDR3 had no stop codons and remained in frame with V and J, and every other rearrangement counted as non-productive. CDR3 was defined according to IMGT convention as the region running from the second conserved V-encoded cysteine to the conserved J-encoded phenylalanine. Sequences without an unambiguous match to a single V gene segment were excluded from the earlier analysis of 500 to 700 of the donors. An earlier analysis of a few hundred of the donors classified V segments as functional when productive rearrangements were above 56.7% and as segregating when the standard deviation between donors was above 5%. A statistical classification framework was built for diagnosing cytomegalovirus status from the catalog of TCR beta chain sequences. V and J gene assignment, in a later analysis, came from comparing TCR nucleotide sequences with IMGT/GENE-DB human TR gene sequences. A later analysis assigned CDR3 sequences and most-parsimonious VDJ recombination scenarios with the TCRdist pipeline. A later analysis defined each TCR beta chain by its CDR3 amino acid sequence plus V-gene family, and excluded reads lacking a unique V-gene family. A later analysis removed 592 highly shared, low-generation-probability nucleotide sequences to deal with suspected cross-contamination and a sequencing artifact. A later analysis calculated a clonal expansion index for each public chain from normalized within-repertoire ranks of inferred template counts. In a later analysis, generation probabilities were computed using a VDJ recombination model fitted to out-of-frame rearrangements, and the results were checked against IGoR. In a later analysis, hypergeometric tests were used to score TCR-TCR, TCR-HLA and TCR-CMV co-occurrence, with a repertoire-size bias correction applied to TCR pairs. To estimate false discovery rates, a later analysis permuted the HLA or CMV assignments 20 times. In a later analysis, co-occurring TCRs were grouped using DBSCAN, with TCRdist sequence similarity added in when clustering inside HLA-allele-positive subsets. Repertoires with fewer than 30,000 or more than 120,000 public chains, plus five repertoires with anomalous nucleotide sharing, were excluded from co-occurrence clustering. Not all clones reach the TCRdb copy of this immuneACCESS table, which keeps in-frame sequences only. Checked studies attribute under half of the gap to unresolved V genes and leave the rest unexplained. For V, J and clone size, that table is used; D and trimming come from the DNA. Here the sample has 100,000 to 150,000 clones; around 74% occur a single time. 4% to 4.5% of the sample comes from the top ten.

In the case of this clone: Its binding antigen is unknown. Base quality data are lacking; no much larger clone is found one base away.

Overall study results and their limits: HLA typing was unavailable for some donors at each locus, so association tests used only the typed subset. A further reported finding was that TCR beta sequences accurately predicted the HLA-A and HLA-B alleles for most subjects in the first cohort. Specific HLA alleles were associated with over 15,000 TCR beta sequences at a false discovery rate of 0.05 in a later analysis. A total of about 180 TCR beta chains were listed by the study as associated with cytomegalovirus. The presence/absence analyses assumed that sequencing depth was roughly uniform across donors, and that assumption may not be true. A cluster of highly shared sequence variants was judged likely to be a technical artifact of the sequencing pipeline. Immune exposure information for the cohort was limited to CMV serostatus. This cohort had only TCR beta chains sequenced, and the lack of alpha or paired-chain data limited which features could be detected. An association between a missense DCLRE1C variant and V-gene and J-gene trimming of TCR beta chains was found in a later genetic analysis and replicated in an independent cohort. The authors suggested that the approach could potentially be generalized to other disease states and immunological phenotypes. Several of the top co-occurrence clusters appeared to be linked to parvovirus B19, influenza, CMV and Epstein-Barr virus, according to a later analysis. In a later analysis, HLA-associated TCR beta chains showed more clonal expansion and lower generation probabilities than non-associated chains that were equally common. Over 15 rarely observed V segments, including chromosome 9 orphons, were excluded from the earlier analysis of some 590 of the donors because counts were too low. Linkage disequilibrium might explain the correlated functional status among segregating V segments, but an unknown experimental factor could not be ruled out. The 87-base-pair reads could not distinguish some IMGT-functional V segments, including TRBV6-2 and TRBV6-3, so those segments were excluded. Assigning TCR associations to individual alleles was difficult when HLA alleles, especially DR and DQ, strongly co-occurred. An earlier analysis of 450 to 750 of the donors showed that most TCR beta V segments appeared in productive rearrangements either about 87% or about 30% of the time, which broadly matched IMGT annotations. In vitro tests confirmed that a few of the cytomegalovirus-associated TCR beta chains recognize cytomegalovirus antigens. Most TCR sequences were seen in very few donors, while some public TCRs were found in many individuals. According to a later analysis, most CMV-associated TCR beta chains appeared to be HLA-restricted, and the HLA associations seemed to be driven largely by CMV exposure. Compared with the roughly 600-donor mean, donors in an Asian-associated ancestry cluster had fewer N-insertions in productive TCRs, according to a later genetic analysis. In a later analysis, the rate of TCR association differed among HLA loci, with DRB1 alleles having the most associated TCRs and HLA-C alleles having the fewest. The classifier was reported to diagnose cytomegalovirus status with high specificity and sensitivity in both the original and validation cohorts.

Its CDR3 holds 15 amino acids, cysteine through phenylalanine. The retained sequence is limited to the CDR3, 45 bases, with the frame set at the first base. The germline V gene provides CDR1 KGHSH and CDR2 LQKENI. V is trimmed back by 6 bases and J by 2 bases, and the junction contains 9 bases that no gene match accounts for. Recombination linked TRBV18 to TRBJ1-1, and TRBD1 matches 7 of the central bases. What was sequenced was PBMCs. The sequence was collected from a woman aged 45-65 years in good health and CMV-seropositive. The base sequence is TGTGCCAGCTCGACAAACCAGGGGGTAAACACTGAAGCTTTCTTT. Its translation is CASSTNQGVNTEAFF. When the CDR3 is completed using the reference TRBV18 and TRBJ1-1 genes on either side, the full variable domain is NAGVMQNPRHLVRRRGQEARLRCSPMKGHSHVYWYRQLPEEGLKFMVYLQKENIIDESGMPKERFSAEFPKEGPSILRIQQVVRGDSAAYFCASSTNQGVNTEAFFGQGTRLTVV.